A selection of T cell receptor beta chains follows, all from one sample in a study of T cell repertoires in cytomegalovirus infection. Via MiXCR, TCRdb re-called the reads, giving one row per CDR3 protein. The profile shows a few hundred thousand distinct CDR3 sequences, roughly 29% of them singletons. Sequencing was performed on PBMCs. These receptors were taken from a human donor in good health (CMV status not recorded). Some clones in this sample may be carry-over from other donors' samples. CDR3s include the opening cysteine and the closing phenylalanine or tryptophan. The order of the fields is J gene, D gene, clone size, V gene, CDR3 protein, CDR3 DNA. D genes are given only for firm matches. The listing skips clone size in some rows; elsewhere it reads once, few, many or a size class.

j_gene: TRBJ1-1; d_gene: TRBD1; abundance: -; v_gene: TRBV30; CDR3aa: CAWSGFEDRGNTEAFF; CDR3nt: TGTGCCTGGAGTGGATTTGAGGACAGGGGTAACACTGAAGCTTTCTTT
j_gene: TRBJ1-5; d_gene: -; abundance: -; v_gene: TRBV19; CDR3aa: CASSYSGDGNQPQHF; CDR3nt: TGTGCCAGTAGTTATTCGGGGGATGGAAATCAGCCCCAGCATTTT
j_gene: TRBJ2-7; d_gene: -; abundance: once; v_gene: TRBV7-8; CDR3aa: CASSRDQAPYEQYF; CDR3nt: TGTGCCAGCAGCCGGGACCAAGCGCCGTACGAGCAGTACTTC
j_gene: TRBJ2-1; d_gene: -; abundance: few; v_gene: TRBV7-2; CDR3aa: CASSPRIAGEQFF; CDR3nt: TGTGCCAGCAGCCCTCGTATAGCAGGTGAGCAGTTCTTC
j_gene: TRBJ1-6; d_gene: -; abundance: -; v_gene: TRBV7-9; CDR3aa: CASSYDISPLHF; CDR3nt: TGTGCCAGCAGCTATGACATTTCACCCCTCCACTTT
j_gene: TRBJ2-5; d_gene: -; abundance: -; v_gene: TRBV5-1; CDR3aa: CASSPDGEQETQYF; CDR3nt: TGCGCCAGCAGCCCGGACGGGGAACAAGAGACCCAGTACTTC
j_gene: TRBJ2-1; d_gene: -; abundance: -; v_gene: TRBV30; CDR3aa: CAWTFGTSYNEQFF; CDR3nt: TGTGCCTGGACATTTGGGACGTCCTACAATGAGCAGTTCTTC
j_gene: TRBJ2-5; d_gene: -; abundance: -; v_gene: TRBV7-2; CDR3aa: CASSLGSFQETQYF; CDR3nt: TGTGCCAGCAGCTTAGGAAGTTTCCAAGAGACCCAGTACTTC
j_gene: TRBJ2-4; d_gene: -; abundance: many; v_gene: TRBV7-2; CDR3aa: CASSLTGRAKNIQYF; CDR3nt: TGTGCCAGCAGCTTAACGGGACGAGCCAAAAACATTCAGTACTTC
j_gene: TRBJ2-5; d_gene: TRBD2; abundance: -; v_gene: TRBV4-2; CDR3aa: CASSQGTSGSLETQYF; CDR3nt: TGTGCCAGCAGCCAAGGGACTAGCGGGAGTTTAGAGACCCAGTACTTC
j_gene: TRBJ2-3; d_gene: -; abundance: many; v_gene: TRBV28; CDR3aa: CASSPHRVTDTQYF; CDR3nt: TGTGCCAGCAGTCCGCATAGGGTCACAGATACGCAGTATTTT
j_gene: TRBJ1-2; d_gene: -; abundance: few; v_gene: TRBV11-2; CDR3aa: CASTASHAVDGYTF; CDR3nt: TGTGCCAGCACCGCATCCCATGCGGTTGATGGCTACACCTTC
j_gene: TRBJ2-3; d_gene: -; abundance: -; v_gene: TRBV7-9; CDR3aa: CAQPSYEDTQYF; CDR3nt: TGTGCCCAACCCTCTTACGAGGATACGCAGTATTTT
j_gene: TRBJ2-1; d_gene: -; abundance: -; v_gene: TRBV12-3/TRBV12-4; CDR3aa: CASSSRTSATQFF; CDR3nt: TGTGCCAGCAGTTCTAGGACCTCGGCGACGCAGTTCTTC
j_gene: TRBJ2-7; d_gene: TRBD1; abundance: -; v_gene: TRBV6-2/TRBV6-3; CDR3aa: CASRKLPGQGSYEQYF; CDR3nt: TGTGCCAGCAGGAAATTACCGGGACAGGGATCGTACGAGCAGTACTTC
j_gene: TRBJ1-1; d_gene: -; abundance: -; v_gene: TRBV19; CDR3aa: CASSIGRDIGVNTEAFF; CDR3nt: TGTGCCAGTAGTATAGGGAGGGACATCGGGGTGAACACTGAAGCTTTCTTT
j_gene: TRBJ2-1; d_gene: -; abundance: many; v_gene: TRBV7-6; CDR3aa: CASSLGESDEQFF; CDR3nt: TGTGCCAGCAGCTTAGGGGAATCCGATGAGCAGTTCTTC
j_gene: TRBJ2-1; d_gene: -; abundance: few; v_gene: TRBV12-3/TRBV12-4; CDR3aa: CASSLVVDEQFF; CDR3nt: TGTGCCAGCAGCCTAGTGGTAGATGAGCAGTTCTTC
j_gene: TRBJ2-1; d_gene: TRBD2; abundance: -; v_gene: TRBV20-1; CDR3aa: CSARDSSGSRHNEQFF; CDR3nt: TGCAGTGCTAGAGATTCAAGCGGGAGCCGTCACAATGAGCAGTTCTTC
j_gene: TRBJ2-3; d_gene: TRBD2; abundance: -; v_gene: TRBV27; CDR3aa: CASSGPGLGMTDTQYF; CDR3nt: TGTGCCAGCAGTGGACCGGGACTAGGAATGACAGATACGCAGTATTTT
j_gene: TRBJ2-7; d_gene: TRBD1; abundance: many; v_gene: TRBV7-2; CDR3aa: CASSWSGTGSYEQYF; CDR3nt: TGTGCCAGCAGCTGGTCCGGGACAGGCTCCTACGAGCAGTACTTC
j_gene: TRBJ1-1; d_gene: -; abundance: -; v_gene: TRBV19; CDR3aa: CASSIEGNTEAFF; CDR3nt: TGTGCCAGTAGTATAGAAGGGAACACTGAAGCTTTCTTT
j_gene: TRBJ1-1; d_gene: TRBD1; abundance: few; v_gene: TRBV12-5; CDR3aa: CASGLVVGQGTEAFF; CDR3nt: TGTGCTAGTGGTTTAGTGGTGGGACAGGGAACTGAAGCTTTCTTT
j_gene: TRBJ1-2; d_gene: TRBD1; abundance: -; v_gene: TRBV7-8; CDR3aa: CASSDFRDRFYGYTF; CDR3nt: TGTGCCAGCAGCGATTTCCGGGACAGATTCTATGGCTACACCTTC
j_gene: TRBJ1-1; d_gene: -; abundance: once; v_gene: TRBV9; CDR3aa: CASSVVAQGTEAFF; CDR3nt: TGTGCCAGCAGCGTAGTCGCGCAGGGAACTGAAGCTTTCTTT
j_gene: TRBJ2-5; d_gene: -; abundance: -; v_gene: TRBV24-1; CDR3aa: CATSDRSRGRETQYF; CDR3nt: TGTGCCACCAGTGATCGTAGCAGGGGAAGAGAGACCCAGTACTTC
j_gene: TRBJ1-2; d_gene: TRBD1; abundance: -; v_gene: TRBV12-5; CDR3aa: CASGLAGTGTLYGYTF; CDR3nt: TGTGCTAGTGGTTTGGCCGGGACAGGGACTCTCTATGGCTACACCTTC
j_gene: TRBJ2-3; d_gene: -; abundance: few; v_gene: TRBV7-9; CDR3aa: CASLEGKMKYF; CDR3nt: TGTGCCAGTCTTGAGGGGAAAATGAAGTATTTT
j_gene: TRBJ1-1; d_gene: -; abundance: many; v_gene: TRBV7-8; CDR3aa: CASSLDLGTEAFF; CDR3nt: TGTGCCAGCAGCTTAGATCTCGGCACTGAAGCTTTCTTT
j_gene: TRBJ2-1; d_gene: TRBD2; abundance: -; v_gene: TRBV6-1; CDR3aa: CASNAGEIYNEQFF; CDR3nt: TGTGCCAGTAATGCGGGAGAGATCTACAATGAGCAGTTCTTC
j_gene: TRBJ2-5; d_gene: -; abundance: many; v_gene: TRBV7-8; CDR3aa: CASSFLGTDYTKTQYF; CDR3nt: TGTGCCAGCAGCTTCCTGGGGACGGACTACACGAAGACCCAGTACTTC
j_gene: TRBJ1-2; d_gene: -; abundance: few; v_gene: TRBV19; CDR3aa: CASKVMRGGSRGYTF; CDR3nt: TGTGCCAGTAAAGTGATGCGGGGAGGTTCGCGGGGCTACACCTTC
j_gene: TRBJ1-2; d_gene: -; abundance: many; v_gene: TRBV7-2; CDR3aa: CASSPSLRRGNYGYTF; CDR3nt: TGTGCCAGCAGCCCGTCTCTCCGTCGTGGTAACTATGGCTACACCTTC
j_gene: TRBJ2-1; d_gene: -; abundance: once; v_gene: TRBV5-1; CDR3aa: CASSPSVGGSNEQFF; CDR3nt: TGCGCCAGCAGCCCTTCAGTGGGGGGAAGCAATGAGCAGTTCTTC
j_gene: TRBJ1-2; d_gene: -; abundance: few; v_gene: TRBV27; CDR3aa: CASSLKGLGYGYTF; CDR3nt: TGTGCCAGCAGTTTAAAGGGGCTCGGCTATGGCTACACCTTC
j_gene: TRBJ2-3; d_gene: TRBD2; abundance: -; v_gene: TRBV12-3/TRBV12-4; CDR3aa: CATRPGLANTDTQYF; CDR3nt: TGTGCCACCCGTCCGGGACTAGCGAACACAGATACGCAGTATTTT
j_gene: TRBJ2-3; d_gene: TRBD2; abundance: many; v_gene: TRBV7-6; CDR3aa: CASSLAVDTSGPTDTQYF; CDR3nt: TGTGCCAGCAGCTTAGCGGTTGACACTAGCGGCCCAACAGATACGCAGTATTTT
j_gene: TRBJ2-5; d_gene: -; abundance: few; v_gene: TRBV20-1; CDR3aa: CSAARGADQETQYF; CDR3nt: TGCAGTGCTGCTCGGGGGGCGGATCAAGAGACCCAGTACTTC
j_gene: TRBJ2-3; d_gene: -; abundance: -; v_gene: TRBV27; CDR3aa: CASSLIRPGLGADTQYF; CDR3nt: TGTGCCAGCAGTTTAATAAGACCGGGCCTCGGGGCAGATACGCAGTATTTT
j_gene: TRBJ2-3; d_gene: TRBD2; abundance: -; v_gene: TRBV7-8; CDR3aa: CASSLAALAGAGDTQYF; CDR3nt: TGTGCCAGCAGCTTAGCGGCACTAGCGGGAGCAGGAGATACGCAGTATTTT
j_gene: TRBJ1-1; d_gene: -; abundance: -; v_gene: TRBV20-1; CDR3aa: CSARDWDGRAFF; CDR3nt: TGCAGTGCTAGAGATTGGGATGGGAGGGCTTTCTTT
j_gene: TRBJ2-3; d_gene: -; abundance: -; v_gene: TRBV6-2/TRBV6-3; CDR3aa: CASTPPSDTQYF; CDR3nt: TGTGCCAGCACCCCTCCGTCAGATACGCAGTATTTT
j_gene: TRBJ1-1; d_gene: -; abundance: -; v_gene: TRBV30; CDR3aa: CAWFDRMNTEAFF; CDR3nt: TGTGCCTGGTTCGACAGGATGAACACTGAAGCTTTCTTT
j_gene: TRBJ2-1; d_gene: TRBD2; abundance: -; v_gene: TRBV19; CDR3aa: CASSGLAGVEQFF; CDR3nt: TGTGCCAGTAGTGGTCTAGCGGGAGTCGAGCAGTTCTTC
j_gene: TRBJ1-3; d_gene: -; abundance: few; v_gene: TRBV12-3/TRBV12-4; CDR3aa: CASTFGGLRPGNTIYF; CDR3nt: TGTGCCAGCACCTTCGGGGGGTTACGGCCAGGAAACACCATATATTTT
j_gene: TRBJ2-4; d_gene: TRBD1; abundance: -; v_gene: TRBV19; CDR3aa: CASRAPRDRENQYF; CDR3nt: TGTGCCAGTAGGGCACCGCGGGACAGGGAAAATCAGTACTTC
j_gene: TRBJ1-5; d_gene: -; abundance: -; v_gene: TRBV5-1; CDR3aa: CASSWGIDQPQHF; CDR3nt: TGCGCCAGCAGCTGGGGGATCGATCAGCCCCAGCATTTT
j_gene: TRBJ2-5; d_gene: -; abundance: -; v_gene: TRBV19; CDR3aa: CASSPRGDPQETQYF; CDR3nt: TGTGCCAGTAGTCCCAGAGGGGACCCACAAGAGACCCAGTACTTC
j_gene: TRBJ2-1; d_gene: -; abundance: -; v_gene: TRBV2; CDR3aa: CASSESGADYSYNEQFF; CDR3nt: TGTGCCAGCAGTGAATCGGGTGCGGACTACTCCTACAATGAGCAGTTCTTC
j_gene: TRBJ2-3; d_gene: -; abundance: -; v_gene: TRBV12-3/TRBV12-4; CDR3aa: CASRDGSTDTQYF; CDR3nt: TGTGCCAGCAGGGACGGGAGCACAGATACGCAGTATTTT
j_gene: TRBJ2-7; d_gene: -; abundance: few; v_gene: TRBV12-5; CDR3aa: CASGLSTQGGSYEQYF; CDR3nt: TGTGCTAGTGGTTTGAGTACTCAGGGAGGATCCTACGAGCAGTACTTC
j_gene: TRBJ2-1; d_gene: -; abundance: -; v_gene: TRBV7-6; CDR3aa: CASRSGGVNNEQFF; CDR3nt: TGTGCCAGCAGATCGGGCGGGGTCAACAATGAGCAGTTCTTC
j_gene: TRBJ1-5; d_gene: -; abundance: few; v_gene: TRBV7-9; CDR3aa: CASSLGDFGNQPQHF; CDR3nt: TGTGCCAGCAGCTTGGGGGACTTCGGCAATCAGCCCCAGCATTTT
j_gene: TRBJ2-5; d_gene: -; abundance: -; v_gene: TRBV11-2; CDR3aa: CASSSLGRFQETQYF; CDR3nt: TGTGCCAGCAGCTCTCTGGGACGGTTCCAAGAGACCCAGTACTTC
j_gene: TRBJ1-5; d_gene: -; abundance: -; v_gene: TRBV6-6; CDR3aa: CASTGDSNQPQHF; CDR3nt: TGTGCCAGCACAGGGGACAGCAATCAGCCCCAGCATTTT
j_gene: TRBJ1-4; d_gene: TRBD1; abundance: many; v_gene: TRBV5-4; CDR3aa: CASSNRGDEKLFF; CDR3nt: TGTGCCAGCAGCAACAGGGGGGATGAAAAACTGTTTTTT
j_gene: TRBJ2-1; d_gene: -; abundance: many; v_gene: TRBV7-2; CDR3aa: CASSLGGRYNEQFF; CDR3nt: TGTGCCAGCAGCTTAGGAGGGCGTTACAATGAGCAGTTCTTC
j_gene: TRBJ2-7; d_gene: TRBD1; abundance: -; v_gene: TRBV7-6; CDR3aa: CASSSGQGHEQYF; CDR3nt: TGTGCCAGCAGCTCGGGACAGGGCCACGAGCAGTACTTC
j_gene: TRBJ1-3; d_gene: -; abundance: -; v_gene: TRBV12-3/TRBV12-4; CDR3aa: CASSSGTSPGNTIYF; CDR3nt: TGTGCCAGCAGTTCCGGGACCAGCCCTGGAAACACCATATATTTT